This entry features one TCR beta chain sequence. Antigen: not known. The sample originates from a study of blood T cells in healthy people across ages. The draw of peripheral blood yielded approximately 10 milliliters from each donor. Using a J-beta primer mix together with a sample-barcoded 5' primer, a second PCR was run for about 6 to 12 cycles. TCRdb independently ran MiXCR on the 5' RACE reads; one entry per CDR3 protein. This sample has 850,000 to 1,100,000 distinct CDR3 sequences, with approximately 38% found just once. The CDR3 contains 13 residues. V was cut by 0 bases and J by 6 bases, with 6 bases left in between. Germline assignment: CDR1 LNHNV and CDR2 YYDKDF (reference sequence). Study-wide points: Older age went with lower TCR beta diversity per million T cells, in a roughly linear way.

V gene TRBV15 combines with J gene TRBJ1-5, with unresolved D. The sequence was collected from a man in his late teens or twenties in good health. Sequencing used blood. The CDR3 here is CATSRDPGQPQHF. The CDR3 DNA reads TGTGCCACCAGCAGAGATCCTGGTCAGCCCCAGCATTTT.